These T cell receptor beta chains were read from a single sample in a study of cytomegalovirus exposure and HLA in healthy donors. Profiling relied on immunoSEQ multiplex PCR, and the TCRdb table lists in-frame clones only, not all of them. The table lists about 14,000 clones, about 64% of them singletons, with roughly 18% in the top ten. The material sequenced was PBMCs. These receptors originate from a woman in her 50s in good health and CMV-seropositive. CDR3s include the opening cysteine and the closing phenylalanine or tryptophan. Each record gives: CDR3 protein, CDR3 DNA, CDR3 length, D gene, clone size, J gene, V gene. The D gene is left open where the match is weak. Some rows mark clone size as missing; the rest say once, few, many or name a class of expanded clone.

cdr3_aa: CASSSTTGPQETQYF
cdr3_nt: TGTGCCAGCAGTTCCACCACAGGGCCCCAAGAGACCCAGTACTTC
cdr3_length: 15
d_call: -
clone_size: once
j_call: TRBJ2-5
v_call: TRBV6-5

cdr3_aa: CAYKTGYEQYF
cdr3_nt: TGTGCCTACAAGACGGGCTACGAGCAGTACTTC
cdr3_length: 11
d_call: -
clone_size: -
j_call: TRBJ2-7
v_call: TRBV30

cdr3_aa: CASSASGSPDTQYF
cdr3_nt: TGTGCCAGCAGTGCTAGCGGGAGCCCAGATACGCAGTATTTT
cdr3_length: 14
d_call: TRBD2
clone_size: few
j_call: TRBJ2-3
v_call: TRBV6-4

cdr3_aa: CASSHRGGDQPQHF
cdr3_nt: TGTGCCAGCAGCCATAGAGGGGGGGATCAGCCCCAGCATTTT
cdr3_length: 14
d_call: -
clone_size: once
j_call: TRBJ1-5
v_call: TRBV14

cdr3_aa: CSVTIPTGEQFF
cdr3_nt: TGCAGCGTTACGATCCCTACAGGTGAGCAGTTCTTC
cdr3_length: 12
d_call: -
clone_size: -
j_call: TRBJ2-1
v_call: TRBV29-1

cdr3_aa: CASSRTGENPGNTIYF
cdr3_nt: TGTGCCAGCAGCCGGACGGGGGAGAACCCTGGAAACACCATATATTTT
cdr3_length: 16
d_call: -
clone_size: once
j_call: TRBJ1-3
v_call: TRBV4-2

cdr3_aa: CASRPAGIMGDTQYF
cdr3_nt: TGTGCCAGCAGACCTGCAGGGATCATGGGGGATACGCAGTATTTT
cdr3_length: 15
d_call: -
clone_size: -
j_call: TRBJ2-3
v_call: TRBV5-8

cdr3_aa: CASSRDRTKGNYGYTF
cdr3_nt: TGTGCCAGCAGCCGGGACAGAACCAAGGGAAACTATGGCTACACCTTC
cdr3_length: 16
d_call: TRBD1
clone_size: -
j_call: TRBJ1-2
v_call: TRBV7-2

cdr3_aa: CASSFGRQGNTIYF
cdr3_nt: TGTGCCAGCAGTTTCGGCAGGCAAGGAAACACCATATATTTT
cdr3_length: 14
d_call: -
clone_size: -
j_call: TRBJ1-3
v_call: TRBV28

cdr3_aa: CASSLSGSSQPQHF
cdr3_nt: TGTGCCAGCAGCTTATCGGGGTCCTCTCAGCCCCAGCATTTT
cdr3_length: 14
d_call: -
clone_size: -
j_call: TRBJ1-5
v_call: TRBV7-2

cdr3_aa: CAWSEQGRNTIYF
cdr3_nt: TGTGCCTGGAGTGAGCAGGGGAGAAACACCATATATTTT
cdr3_length: 13
d_call: -
clone_size: -
j_call: TRBJ1-3
v_call: TRBV30

cdr3_aa: CASRLSHEAFF
cdr3_nt: TGCGCCAGCAGACTATCACATGAAGCTTTCTTT
cdr3_length: 11
d_call: -
clone_size: -
j_call: TRBJ1-1
v_call: TRBV5-1

cdr3_aa: CSVGSGRGEQFF
cdr3_nt: TGCAGCGTTGGGAGCGGGAGAGGTGAGCAGTTCTTC
cdr3_length: 12
d_call: TRBD2
clone_size: -
j_call: TRBJ2-1
v_call: TRBV29-1

cdr3_aa: CSGGYQETQYF
cdr3_nt: TGCAGTGGAGGGTACCAAGAGACCCAGTACTTC
cdr3_length: 11
d_call: -
clone_size: -
j_call: TRBJ2-5
v_call: TRBV20-1

cdr3_aa: CSVEGGDGYTF
cdr3_nt: TGCAGCGTTGAGGGAGGAGATGGCTACACCTTC
cdr3_length: 11
d_call: -
clone_size: -
j_call: TRBJ1-2
v_call: TRBV29-1

cdr3_aa: CASSPGGPYEQYF
cdr3_nt: TGTGCCAGCAGCCCAGGGGGTCCCTACGAGCAGTACTTC
cdr3_length: 13
d_call: TRBD1
clone_size: -
j_call: TRBJ2-7
v_call: TRBV7-2

cdr3_aa: CASSQDGGISGNTIYF
cdr3_nt: TGTGCCAGCAGCCAAGATGGAGGCATCTCTGGAAACACCATATATTTT
cdr3_length: 16
d_call: -
clone_size: -
j_call: TRBJ1-3
v_call: TRBV4-2

cdr3_aa: CASSAGETDTQYF
cdr3_nt: TGTGCCAGCAGTGCGGGAGAAACAGATACGCAGTATTTT
cdr3_length: 13
d_call: -
clone_size: medium-sized
j_call: TRBJ2-3
v_call: TRBV6-4

cdr3_aa: CASSEGVGSNEQFF
cdr3_nt: TGTGCCAGCAGTGAAGGGGTAGGTTCGAATGAGCAGTTCTTC
cdr3_length: 14
d_call: -
clone_size: -
j_call: TRBJ2-1
v_call: TRBV6-4

cdr3_aa: CASSWSTQYF
cdr3_nt: TGTGCCAGCAGCTGGAGCACGCAGTATTTT
cdr3_length: 10
d_call: -
clone_size: -
j_call: TRBJ2-3
v_call: TRBV7-2

cdr3_aa: CASSFAGMGGYTF
cdr3_nt: TGTGCCAGCAGCTTCGCGGGTATGGGAGGCTACACCTTC
cdr3_length: 13
d_call: -
clone_size: -
j_call: TRBJ1-2
v_call: TRBV13

cdr3_aa: CAWSPPLTSYEQYF
cdr3_nt: TGTGCCTGGAGCCCCCCCCTAACTTCCTACGAGCAGTACTTC
cdr3_length: 14
d_call: -
clone_size: -
j_call: TRBJ2-7
v_call: TRBV30

cdr3_aa: CASSLTGTYEQYF
cdr3_nt: TGTGCCAGCAGCTTAACGGGGACCTACGAGCAGTACTTC
cdr3_length: 13
d_call: -
clone_size: -
j_call: TRBJ2-7
v_call: TRBV13

cdr3_aa: CASSYPGSEGADTQYF
cdr3_nt: TGTGCCAGCAGTTACCCGGGCAGCGAGGGGGCAGATACGCAGTATTTT
cdr3_length: 16
d_call: -
clone_size: -
j_call: TRBJ2-3
v_call: TRBV5-4

cdr3_aa: CASSLDQGNYGYTF
cdr3_nt: TGCGCCAGCAGCTTGGACCAGGGAAACTATGGCTACACCTTC
cdr3_length: 14
d_call: -
clone_size: -
j_call: TRBJ1-2
v_call: TRBV5-1

cdr3_aa: CSVEVRQVGREAFF
cdr3_nt: TGCAGCGTTGAAGTAAGACAGGTTGGGCGGGAAGCTTTCTTT
cdr3_length: 14
d_call: -
clone_size: -
j_call: TRBJ1-1
v_call: TRBV29-1

cdr3_aa: CASSDAGAKNIQYF
cdr3_nt: TGTGCCAGCAGTGACGCCGGGGCCAAAAACATTCAGTACTTC
cdr3_length: 14
d_call: -
clone_size: -
j_call: TRBJ2-4
v_call: TRBV25-1

cdr3_aa: CASSEAGGADTQYF
cdr3_nt: TGTGCCAGCAGTGAAGCGGGAGGGGCAGATACGCAGTATTTT
cdr3_length: 14
d_call: TRBD2
clone_size: few
j_call: TRBJ2-3
v_call: TRBV6-4